The 6 T cell receptor beta chains presented below share a single source sample, sequenced in a study of shared clonotypes between healthy human individuals. Profiled with immunoSEQ multiplex PCR; TCRdb holds only in-frame clones, not every one. The repertoire consists of about 1,800,000 clones, with about 95% occurring once and the leading ten covering 1.2%. Naive CD8 cells lacked CD45RO and underwent positive selection for CCR7, leaving out terminally differentiated effector memory CD45RA+ cells. The sequencing input was naive CD8+ T cells sorted from blood. These TCRs come from a man between 18 and 29 years old in good health.

CDR3 coding DNA: TGCGCCAGCAGCCAAGTCAGCGGGGCGCAAGAGACCCAGTACTTC. Translating it yields CASSQVSGAQETQYF. V gene TRBV4-1 combines with J gene TRBJ2-5; 7 bases fit TRBD2. This CDR3 comprises 15 residues. Germline-derived CDR1 and CDR2 are MGHRA and YSYEKL. The trim removed 1 base at V and 2 bases at J, leaving 4 bases unmatched.

This clone came up once. The chain carries TRBV27 and TRBJ2-1; 11 bases are a match to TRBD2. V gave up 3 bases and J gave up 7 bases; unmatched junction bases: 8. Germline assignment: CDR1 MNHEY and CDR2 SMNVEV (reference sequence). The CDR3 covers 16 residues. DNA of the CDR3: TGTGCCAGCAGTTTTAGCGGGAGGGGGTATAAAAATGAGCAGTTCTTC. It specifies CASSFSGRGYKNEQFF.

CDR3 DNA sequence: TGTGCCTGGAGTGTACCTAGCGGGAGAGATACGCAGTATTTT. Protein product: CAWSVPSGRDTQYF. The chain has TRBV30 and TRBJ2-3; 10 bases are a match to TRBD2. Germline lookup yields CDR1 GTSNPN and CDR2 SVGIG (reference sequence). The CDR3 runs to 14 residues. V dropped 0 bases and J dropped 5; count of bases not matched to a gene: 2. The full variable domain, rest sourced from reference TRBV30 and TRBJ2-3, is SQTIHQWPATLVQPVGSPLSLECTVEGTSNPNLYWYRQAAGRGLQLLFYSVGIGQISSEVPQNLSASRPQDRQFILSSKKLLLSDSGFYLCAWSVPSGRDTQYFGPGTRLTVL.

V is TRBV19 and J is TRBJ2-7, with D perhaps matching TRBD1 (5 bases). The CDR3 consists of 11 residues. V was pared by 9 bases and J by 2 bases, with 8 bases between. CDR1 and CDR2 (germline): LNHDA, SQIVND (reference sequence). CDR3 region: CASPTAYEQYF. CDR3 in DNA: TGTGCCAGCCCGACAGCCTACGAGCAGTACTTC.

J is TRBJ2-7 and V is TRBV2; maybe TRBD1 (5 bases). V was clipped by 3 bases and J by 1 base, with 19 bases between them. Germline V gives CDR1 SNHLY, CDR2 FYNNEI. The CDR3 length is 17 residues. In DNA form, the CDR3 reads TGTGCCAGCAGTGAGGCGGTCGGAGACAGCCCGTCCTACGAGCAGTACTTC. Translating it yields CASSEAVGDSPSYEQYF.

The chain has TRBV5-1 and TRBJ2-7; D is possibly TRBD1 (6 bases). V shed 3 bases and J shed 3 bases, with 10 bases lying between them. Germline assignment: CDR1 SGHRS and CDR2 YFSETQ. The CDR3 consists of 13 residues. CDR3 protein: CASSWEQGYEQYF. The CDR3 coding sequence is TGCGCCAGCAGCTGGGAACAGGGCTACGAGCAGTACTTC.